The 17 T cell receptor beta chains presented below share a single source sample, sequenced in a study of naive and memory T cell subsets. An equimolar mix of two oligonucleotides served as the beta constant-region primer for TRBC1 and TRBC2. Ligated cDNA was amplified by four rounds of PCR with nested alpha and beta constant-region primers and SP2. Via MiXCR, TCRdb re-called the UMI-ligation and nested PCR reads, giving one row per CDR3 protein. The sample lists about 82,000 distinct CDR3 sequences; around 9% were seen once. Sequences were obtained from naive CD8+ T cells from blood. The receptors here all came from a human donor in good health.

This chain uses TRBV4-1 with TRBJ2-1, with D possibly matching TRBD2 (6 bases). CDR1 and CDR2 (germline): MGHRA, YSYEKL. V was shortened by 3 bases and J by 6 bases, with 15 bases between the two germline ends. The CDR3 length is 15 residues. As DNA, the CDR3 is TGCGCCAGCAGCCACCGAAGGGGACTCGCCAATGAGCAGTTCTTC. Protein sequence: CASSHRRGLANEQFF.

This clonotype turned up a few times. This sequence joins TRBV12-3 or TRBV12-4 and TRBJ2-2, with D unresolved. This CDR3 is 15 amino acids long. V lost 6 bases, J lost 4 bases, and 15 bases lay in between. CDR3 amino acids: CASSPGFRSTGELFF. The CDR3 nucleotides read TGTGCCAGCAGCCCAGGTTTCCGGTCCACCGGGGAGCTGTTTTTT.

The chain links TRBV20-1 to TRBJ2-7, with no clear D. In germline, CDR1 is DFQATT, CDR2 SNEGSKA (reference sequence). With 1 base removed from V and 3 bases from J, the gap between germline ends came to 13 bases. This CDR3 is 14 amino acids long. CDR3 nucleotide sequence: TGCAGTGCTAGAGTTCCGTCATACGACTACGAGCAGTACTTC. Protein sequence: CSARVPSYDYEQYF.

The CDR3 sequence is CASSYGGATGELFF. CDR3 DNA sequence: TGTGCCAGCAGTTACGGCGGGGCCACCGGGGAGCTGTTTTTT. The genes are TRBV6-5 and TRBJ2-2; perhaps TRBD2 as D (6 bases). V was clipped by 2 bases and J by 4 bases, with 8 bases between them. The CDR3 sequence is 14 residues long. Per germline, CDR1 MNHEY and CDR2 SVGAGI.

This clonotype was counted many times. CDR3 in DNA: TGCAGCGTCGTCGGACTAGCGGGGCTCTACGAGCAGTACTTC. It specifies CSVVGLAGLYEQYF. The genes are TRBV29-1 and TRBJ2-7, with TRBD2 identical over 12 bases. The CDR3 length is 14 residues. Germline V gene lookup returns CDR1 SQVTM and CDR2 ANQGSEA. The V segment lost 6 bases and the J segment 3 bases; nucleotides outside the gene matches: 6.

In the case of this clonotype: Possible read error: a much larger clone is one base away. CDR3 DNA: TGCGCCAGCAGCCAAGTCGACAGGGCCAAGCAGTACTTC. Amino acid sequence: CASSQVDRAKQYF. The rearrangement links TRBV4-3 to TRBJ2-7, with 7 bases aligning to TRBD1. Germline V CDR1 and CDR2: LGHNA, YSLEER. V was pared by 1 base and J by 8 bases, with 5 bases of the junction left unmatched. The CDR3 runs to 13 residues.

This CDR3 reads CASSSPSTGARTYGYTF. The DNA of the CDR3 is TGTGCCAGCAGTTCACCCTCGACAGGGGCCCGAACCTATGGCTACACCTTC. V usage is TRBV28 and J usage is TRBJ1-2, with TRBD1 matching 8 bases. There are 17 residues in the CDR3. The V segment lost 4 bases and the J segment 4 bases; nucleotides outside the gene matches: 14. Germline CDR1 is MDHEN and CDR2 is SYDVKM.

This clonotype showed up many times. The chain links TRBV4-1 to TRBJ2-4; TRBD2 matches at 8 bases. The ends lost 2 bases at V and 8 bases at J; junction bases unmatched: 5. The CDR3 contains 14 residues. CDR1 MGHRA and CDR2 YSYEKL come from the germline V gene. The CDR3 sequence: CASSQLAGSDIQYF. CDR3 DNA: TGCGCCAGCAGCCAATTAGCGGGATCCGACATTCAGTACTTC.

In its sample, this clonotype was seen many times. The chain uses TRBV7-9 and TRBJ2-7; 7 nucleotides align to TRBD1. Germline CDR1 is SEHNR and CDR2 is FQNEAQ (reference sequence). The CDR3 has 14 amino acids. The ends lost 4 bases at V and 3 bases at J; junction bases unmatched: 6. This CDR3 reads CASSSQTGRYEQYF. Here the CDR3 DNA reads TGTGCCAGCAGCTCGCAGACAGGGCGCTACGAGCAGTACTTC.

This clonotype was detected a few times. The rearrangement links TRBV27 to TRBJ1-5, with D uncertain. In germline, CDR1 is MNHEY, CDR2 SMNVEV (reference sequence). Trimming shortened V by 8 bases and J by 1 base, and 15 bases separated the two germline ends. The CDR3 runs to 15 residues. The CDR3 protein is CASGHSGDSNQPQHF. The CDR3 DNA reads as TGTGCCAGCGGGCACAGTGGAGACAGCAATCAGCCCCAGCATTTT.

This clonotype turned up a few times. The chain has TRBV9 and TRBJ1-1, with 7 bases that match TRBD1. The germline gives CDR1 SGDLS, CDR2 YYNGEE. J was trimmed by 6 bases and V by 3 bases; bases with no gene match: 8. The CDR3 runs 14 residues. CDR3 loop: CASSGHDRAAEAFF. CDR3 DNA: TGTGCCAGCAGCGGTCACGACAGGGCGGCTGAAGCTTTCTTT.

In nucleotides, the CDR3 is TGCGCCAGCAGCCAAGATTTTACGGCGGCAGGACCTGGGGAGACCCAGTACTTC. Translation: CASSQDFTAAGPGETQYF. This sequence joins TRBV4-3 and TRBJ2-5; D remains ambiguous. The CDR3 is 18 amino acids. Germline lookup yields CDR1 LGHNA and CDR2 YSLEER. Trimming took 0 bases from V and 5 from J, leaving 22 bases between them.

In its sample, this clonotype was seen many times. The J gene is TRBJ2-3, the V gene TRBV29-1; 12 bases match TRBD2. CDR3 size: 16 residues. Germline loops: CDR1 SQVTM, CDR2 ANQGSEA. V lost 3 bases and J lost 4; bases outside the gene matches: 8. The CDR3, as DNA: TGCAGCGTTGAGGCTAGCGGGAGGGTTTCGGCAGATACGCAGTATTTT. Amino acids: CSVEASGRVSADTQYF.

The CDR3: CASSLEASGSSSYEQYF. In DNA, the CDR3 is TGCGCCAGCAGCTTGGAAGCTAGCGGGTCTAGTTCCTACGAGCAGTACTTC. The V and J genes are TRBV5-1 and TRBJ2-7, with 8 bases matching TRBD2. Trimming at V came to 0 bases and at J to 1 base, leaving 9 bases not matched to a gene. Germline loops: CDR1 SGHRS, CDR2 YFSETQ. This CDR3 contains 17 residues.

This clonotype was counted between two and nine times. This rearrangement joins TRBV29-1 to TRBJ1-1, with a weak D call TRBD1 (5 bases). CDR1 and CDR2 from the germline V gene are SQVTM and ANQGSEA. This CDR3 comprises 15 residues. The germline V and J ends were trimmed by 1 base and 1 base, with 13 bases remaining between them. CDR3 sequence: CSVEGGMGRNTEAFF. In DNA form, the CDR3 reads TGCAGCGTTGAAGGGGGAATGGGGCGGAACACTGAAGCTTTCTTT.

This chain links TRBV29-1 with TRBJ2-1, with 10 bases that match TRBD2. CDR1 SQVTM and CDR2 ANQGSEA come from the germline V gene. Trimming removed 2 bases from V and 8 bases from J; junction bases left unmatched: 12. CDR3 length: 16 amino acids. In nucleotides, the CDR3 is TGCAGCGTTGAAATCTTGCTAGCGGGAGAGATCGATGAGCAGTTCTTC. Translated: CSVEILLAGEIDEQFF.

This clonotype came up a few times. The chain couples TRBV29-1 to TRBJ2-3; the match to TRBD1 covers 9 bases. With 6 bases clipped from V and 0 bases from J, the junction kept 1 base outside the gene matches. The CDR3 loop spans 13 amino acids. The germline V gene encodes CDR1 SQVTM and CDR2 ANQGSEA. The CDR3 nucleotides read TGCAGCGTGGACAGGGGCAGCACAGATACGCAGTATTTT. This gives the protein CSVDRGSTDTQYF.